The T cell receptor (beta chain) under discussion was sequenced for a study of memory CD4+ T cells and cytomegalovirus serostatus. Across the whole study: Donors were healthy Belgian adults, under 10 CMV seropositive and about two dozen seronegative. Study-wide results and limits: Of 150 to 200 reported CMV TCRbeta sequences, under 70 were found in memory CD4+ repertoires. Repertoires predicted CMV serostatus with median bootstrapped AUC of about 0.95.

The sort gate was single viable CD3+CD4+CD8-CD45RO+ cells for memory CD4+ T cells. Original processing methods: Out-of-frame sequences were removed, leaving 2 million to 2.5 million distinct TCRbeta sequences. The repertoire was sequenced with immunoSEQ multiplex PCR; TCRdb's copy has only in-frame clones and lacks some. V and J calls and clone size are copied from that table; D and trimming were computed from the DNA. The profile shows tens of thousands of clones, 70% to 80% of them singletons. The V end was cut by 0 bases, the J end by 5 bases, with 13 bases between. The germline V gene encodes CDR1 SGHDN and CDR2 FVKESK. CDR3 length: 15 residues. This clone was picked up a small number of times. What it binds is not known.

V usage is TRBV14 and J usage is TRBJ2-5; D possibly corresponds to TRBD2 (6 bases). The clonotype originates from an adult in good health and CMV-seronegative. Sequencing was performed on memory CD4+ T cells from blood. DNA of the CDR3: TGTGCCAGCAGCCAAGATAACCGGAGGGACGAGACCCAGTACTTC. Its protein is CASSQDNRRDETQYF.